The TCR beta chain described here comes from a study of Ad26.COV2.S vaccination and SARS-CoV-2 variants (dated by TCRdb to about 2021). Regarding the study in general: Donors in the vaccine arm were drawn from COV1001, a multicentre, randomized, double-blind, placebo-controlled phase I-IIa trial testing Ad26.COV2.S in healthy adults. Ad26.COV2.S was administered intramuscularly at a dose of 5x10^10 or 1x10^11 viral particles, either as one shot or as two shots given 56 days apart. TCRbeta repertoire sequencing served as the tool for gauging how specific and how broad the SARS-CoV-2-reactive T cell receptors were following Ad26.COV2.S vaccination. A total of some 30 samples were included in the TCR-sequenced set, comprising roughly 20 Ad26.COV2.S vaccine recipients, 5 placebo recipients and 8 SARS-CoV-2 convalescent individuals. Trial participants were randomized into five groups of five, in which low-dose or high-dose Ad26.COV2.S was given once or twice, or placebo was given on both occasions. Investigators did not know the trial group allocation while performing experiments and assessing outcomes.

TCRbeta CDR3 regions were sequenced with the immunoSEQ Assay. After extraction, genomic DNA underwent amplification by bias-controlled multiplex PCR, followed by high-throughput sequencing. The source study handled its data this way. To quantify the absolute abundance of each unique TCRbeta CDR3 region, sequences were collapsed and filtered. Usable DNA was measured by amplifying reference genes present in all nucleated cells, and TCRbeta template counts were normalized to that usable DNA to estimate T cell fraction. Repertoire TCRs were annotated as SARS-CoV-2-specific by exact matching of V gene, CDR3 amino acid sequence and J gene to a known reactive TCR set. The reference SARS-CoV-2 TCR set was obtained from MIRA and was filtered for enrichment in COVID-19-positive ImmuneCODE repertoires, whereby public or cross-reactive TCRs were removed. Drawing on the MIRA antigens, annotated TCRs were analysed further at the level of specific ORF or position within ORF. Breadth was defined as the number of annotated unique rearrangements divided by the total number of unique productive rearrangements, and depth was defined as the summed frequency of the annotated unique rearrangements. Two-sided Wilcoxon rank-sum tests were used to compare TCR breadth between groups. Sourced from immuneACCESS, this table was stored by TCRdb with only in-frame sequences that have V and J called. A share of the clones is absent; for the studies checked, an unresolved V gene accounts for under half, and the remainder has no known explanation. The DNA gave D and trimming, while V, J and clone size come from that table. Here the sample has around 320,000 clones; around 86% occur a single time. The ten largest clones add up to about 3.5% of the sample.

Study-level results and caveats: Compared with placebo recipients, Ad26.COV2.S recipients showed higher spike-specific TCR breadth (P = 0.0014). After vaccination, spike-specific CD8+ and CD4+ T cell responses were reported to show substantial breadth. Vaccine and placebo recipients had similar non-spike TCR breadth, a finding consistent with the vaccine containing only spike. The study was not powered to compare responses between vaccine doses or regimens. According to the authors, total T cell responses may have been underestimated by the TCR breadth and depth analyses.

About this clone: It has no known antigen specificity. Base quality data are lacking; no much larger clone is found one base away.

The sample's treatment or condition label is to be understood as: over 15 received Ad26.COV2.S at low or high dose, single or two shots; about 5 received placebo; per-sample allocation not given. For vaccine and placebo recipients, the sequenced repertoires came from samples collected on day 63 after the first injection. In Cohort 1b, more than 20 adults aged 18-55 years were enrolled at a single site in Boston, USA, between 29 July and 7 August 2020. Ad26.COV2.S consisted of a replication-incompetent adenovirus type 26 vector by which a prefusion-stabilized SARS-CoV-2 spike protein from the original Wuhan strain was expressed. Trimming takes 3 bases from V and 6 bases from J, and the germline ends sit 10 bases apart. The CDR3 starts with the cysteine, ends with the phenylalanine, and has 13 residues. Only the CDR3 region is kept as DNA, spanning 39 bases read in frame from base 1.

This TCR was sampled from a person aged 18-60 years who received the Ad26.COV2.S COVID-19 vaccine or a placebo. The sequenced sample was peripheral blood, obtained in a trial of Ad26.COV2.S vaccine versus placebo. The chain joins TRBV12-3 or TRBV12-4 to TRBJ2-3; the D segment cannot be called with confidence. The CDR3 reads CASSLRRADTQYF. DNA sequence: TGTGCCAGCAGTTTGCGCCGGGCCGATACGCAGTATTTT.